Listed below are T cell receptor beta chains from one sample, sequenced in a study of glioma-infiltrating T cells after dendritic cell vaccination. The repertoire was sequenced with immunoSEQ multiplex PCR; TCRdb's copy has only in-frame clones and lacks some. The table shows roughly 60,000 clones, with approximately 86% occurring only once. The sample here was blood, taken after dendritic cell vaccination. The receptors here all came from a human donor with glioblastoma. Each CDR3 is given with its conserved first and last residue. D genes are given only for firm matches. Size values are once, few and many counts, or a class for expanded clones, and some rows have none.

clone size	V gene	J gene	D gene	CDR3 DNA	CDR3 protein
NA	TRBV1	TRBJ2-7	NA	TGCACCAGCAGTCAAATGGGAGATCAGTCCTACGAGCAGTACTTC	CTSSQMGDQSYEQYF
NA	TRBV7-2	TRBJ1-4	TRBD1	TGTGCCAGCAGCTTAGGAGGGGGCTCAGTAGGGGAAAAACTGTTTTTT	CASSLGGGSVGEKLFF
NA	TRBV7-2	TRBJ2-5	TRBD2	TGTGCCAGCAGCCCACTAGCGGACCGAGGGGAGACCCAGTACTTC	CASSPLADRGETQYF
once	TRBV5-4	TRBJ2-7	TRBD2	TGTGCCAGCAGCTCGGCCGGGACTAGCGTCTACGAGCAGTACTTC	CASSSAGTSVYEQYF
few	TRBV5-1	TRBJ1-2	TRBD1	TGCGCCAGCAGCCCTGTACAGGGGGCGGATGGCTACACCTTC	CASSPVQGADGYTF
NA	TRBV5-4	TRBJ1-6	TRBD1	TGTGCCAGCAGCTCCGGGACAGGGGCAAACAATTCACCCCTCCACTTT	CASSSGTGANNSPLHF
NA	TRBV11-3	TRBJ2-5	TRBD2	TGTGCCAGCAGCTTAGGTCGGGGGGGAGGGGGAGAGACCCAGTACTTC	CASSLGRGGGGETQYF
once	TRBV30	TRBJ1-6	TRBD1	TGTGCCTGGAGTGGGTTGGGACAGGGGGGGAATTCACCCCTCCACTTT	CAWSGLGQGGNSPLHF
NA	TRBV11-3	TRBJ2-7	NA	TGTGCCAGCAGCTTTAACAGTAATGAGCAGTACTTC	CASSFNSNEQYF
NA	TRBV6-6	TRBJ1-1	NA	TGTGCCAGTGGGTCGGGGATGGGAACTGAAGCTTTCTTT	CASGSGMGTEAFF
NA	TRBV10-1	TRBJ2-1	TRBD1	TGCGCCAGCAGTGACGAAGGACAGGGGACCTCCGATGAGCAGTTCTTC	CASSDEGQGTSDEQFF
NA	TRBV5-4	TRBJ1-1	NA	TGTGCCAGCAGGGCTCGGGGGGGCGAGGTCACTGAAGCTTTCTTT	CASRARGGEVTEAFF
NA	TRBV18	TRBJ2-1	TRBD2	TGTGCCAGCTCACAAACGGGACTAGCGGGAAACAATGAGCAGTTCTTC	CASSQTGLAGNNEQFF
few	TRBV27	TRBJ2-7	NA	TGTGCCAGCAGTTTACGGAGGGGGCTGTCTTACTTC	CASSLRRGLSYF
NA	TRBV5-6	TRBJ2-6	NA	TGTGCCAGCAGCTTGGTCGGCTCTGGGGCCAACGTCCTGACTTTC	CASSLVGSGANVLTF
NA	TRBV5-5	TRBJ2-7	TRBD2	TGTGCCAGCAGCTTGGCTTTGACTAGCGGGAGTTACGAGCAGTACTTC	CASSLALTSGSYEQYF
NA	TRBV5-4	TRBJ2-1	TRBD2	TGTGCCAGCAGCACTACTAGCGGGGGGACCCCCTACAATGAGCAGTTCTTC	CASSTTSGGTPYNEQFF
NA	TRBV7-9	TRBJ2-3	TRBD1	TGTGCCAGCAGCTCATCGACAGGGACAGGGGGATCCCCAACGCAGTATTTT	CASSSSTGTGGSPTQYF
NA	TRBV5-1	TRBJ1-1	NA	TGCGCCAGCAGCTTTACGGGGGAAGGAGGGAACACTGAAGCTTTCTTT	CASSFTGEGGNTEAFF
NA	TRBV7-9	TRBJ2-7	NA	TGTGCCAGCAGCTTAGCTGGTGGACTGTCAAGGGAGCAGTACTTC	CASSLAGGLSREQYF
NA	TRBV5-8	TRBJ2-7	TRBD1	TGTGCCAGCAGCTTGGCCATAACAGGGGGTGGCTACGAGCAGTACTTC	CASSLAITGGGYEQYF
NA	TRBV4-1	TRBJ1-2	NA	TGCGCCAGCAGCCAAGAGGAGGGGCGCGTCTACTACACCTTC	CASSQEEGRVYYTF
NA	TRBV4-3	TRBJ2-3	NA	TGCGCCAGCAGCGACAGGTCGATCCCTAGCACAGATACGCAGTATTTT	CASSDRSIPSTDTQYF
few	TRBV7-3	TRBJ2-2	TRBD2	TGTGCCAGCAGCTTAAGAGGTCTAGCGGGAGTTACAACCACCGGGGAGCTGTTTTTT	CASSLRGLAGVTTTGELFF
NA	TRBV9	TRBJ1-2	NA	TGTGCCAGCAGCTTACGAGAGGGTAACTATGGCTACACCTTC	CASSLREGNYGYTF
few	TRBV7-2	TRBJ2-2	TRBD1	TGTGCCAACCTCGACAGGGCGAGCGGGGAGCTGTTTTTT	CANLDRASGELFF
NA	TRBV13	TRBJ2-7	TRBD1	TGTGCCAGCAGAGAATCCGGACAGGGAGTCTACGAGCAGTACTTC	CASRESGQGVYEQYF
NA	TRBV15	TRBJ2-3	NA	TGTGCCACCAGCAGAGGCCAGGGCTTGGATACGCAGTATTTT	CATSRGQGLDTQYF
NA	TRBV5-1	TRBJ2-2	TRBD1	TGCGCCAGCGGCCAGGGGGCCGGGGAGCTGTTTTTT	CASGQGAGELFF
NA	TRBV7-2	TRBJ2-7	NA	TGTGCCAGCAGCCCGGGTTACGAGCAGTACTTC	CASSPGYEQYF
few	TRBV19	TRBJ1-4	NA	TGTGCCAGTAGTATAGAGCCGGGACTGAGCGAAAAACTGTTTTTT	CASSIEPGLSEKLFF
once	TRBV6-1	TRBJ2-7	TRBD1	TGTGCCAGCAGTGAAGTAGGGGTGATGGGGACAGGCCCCTACGAGCAGTACTTC	CASSEVGVMGTGPYEQYF
NA	TRBV27	TRBJ1-1	TRBD1	TGTGCCAGCAGCCGTAGGACAGGGAACACTGAAGCTTTCTTT	CASSRRTGNTEAFF
NA	TRBV5-1	TRBJ2-2	TRBD2	TGCGCCAGCAGCTTGAGGACTAGCGGGAACACCGGGGAGCTGTTTTTT	CASSLRTSGNTGELFF
once	TRBV6-6	TRBJ1-4	TRBD1	TGTGCCAGCAGTTTAAAACGACAGGGTGCTAATGAAAAACTGTTTTTT	CASSLKRQGANEKLFF